A selection of T cell receptor beta chains follows, all from one sample in a study of human T cells and chemical hapten exposure. TCRdb analysed the RACE reads with MiXCR anew, one entry per CDR3 protein. The table records nearly 110,000 distinct CDR3 sequences, approximately 12% of them present only once. The sample here was whole blood, taken in connection with sensitization to the hapten diphenylcyclopropenone (DPC). Receptor source: a woman aged 45 to 65 with alopecia areata. Some clones in this sample may be carry-over from other donors' samples. Each CDR3 is given with its conserved first and last residue. A D gene is named only where the DNA matches it firmly. Expanded clones get a size class; other rows say once, few or many, or leave the size out.

clone_size: few
v_call: TRBV7-9
d_call: TRBD1
j_call: TRBJ1-4
cdr3_nt: TGTGCCAGCAGCTCCGGACAGGTGCATGGTGAAAAACTGTTTTTT
cdr3_aa: CASSSGQVHGEKLFF

clone_size: few
v_call: TRBV5-1
d_call: TRBD1
j_call: TRBJ2-7
cdr3_nt: TGCGCCAGCAGCTCTGAAGGACAGGGGGCGGAGCAGTACTTC
cdr3_aa: CASSSEGQGAEQYF

clone_size: few
v_call: TRBV28
d_call: -
j_call: TRBJ1-1
cdr3_nt: TGTGCCAGCAGTGGACCTATGAACACTGAAGCTTTCTTT
cdr3_aa: CASSGPMNTEAFF

clone_size: -
v_call: TRBV12-3/TRBV12-4
d_call: TRBD2
j_call: TRBJ2-4
cdr3_nt: TGTGCCAGCAGTTCCTCTAGCGGCCCGGAGAGCATTCAGTACTTC
cdr3_aa: CASSSSSGPESIQYF

clone_size: many
v_call: TRBV12-3/TRBV12-4
d_call: -
j_call: TRBJ2-7
cdr3_nt: TGTGCCAGCAGAAAAGACAGTACCTACGAGCAGTACTTC
cdr3_aa: CASRKDSTYEQYF

clone_size: few
v_call: TRBV19
d_call: -
j_call: TRBJ2-7
cdr3_nt: TGTGCCAGTAGTTCCTCCCTGGCGTCTGGGCGGAAGTACGAGCAGTACTTC
cdr3_aa: CASSSSLASGRKYEQYF

clone_size: few
v_call: TRBV6-6
d_call: TRBD1
j_call: TRBJ2-3
cdr3_nt: TGTGCCAGCAGGGGACAGGGGGGGACAGATACGCAGTATTTT
cdr3_aa: CASRGQGGTDTQYF

clone_size: many
v_call: TRBV15
d_call: -
j_call: TRBJ2-3
cdr3_nt: TGTGCCACCAGCAGAGATGTGGTGGTGGGGGTCGGGTCTGGTACAGATACGCAGTATTTT
cdr3_aa: CATSRDVVVGVGSGTDTQYF

clone_size: many
v_call: TRBV11-2
d_call: TRBD2
j_call: TRBJ2-5
cdr3_nt: TGTGCCAGCAGCTTAGGAGCGGGAGTAAATCCGGGGACCCAGTACTTC
cdr3_aa: CASSLGAGVNPGTQYF

clone_size: few
v_call: TRBV7-6
d_call: TRBD1
j_call: TRBJ2-7
cdr3_nt: TGTGCCAGCAGCTTAGGACAGGGAGTCTACGAGCAGTACTTC
cdr3_aa: CASSLGQGVYEQYF

clone_size: -
v_call: TRBV9
d_call: -
j_call: TRBJ2-7
cdr3_nt: TGTGCCAGCAGCGTAGGCTTAAGTTACGAGCAGCAGTACTTC
cdr3_aa: CASSVGLSYEQQYF

clone_size: -
v_call: TRBV11-3
d_call: -
j_call: TRBJ2-2
cdr3_nt: TGTGCCAGCAGCTCGATTGACAGCCAGAATACCGGGGAGCTGTTTTTT
cdr3_aa: CASSSIDSQNTGELFF

clone_size: -
v_call: TRBV4-1
d_call: -
j_call: TRBJ2-1
cdr3_nt: TGCGCCAGCAGCCAAGCTGTCTCTAGAAACAATGAGCAGTTCTTC
cdr3_aa: CASSQAVSRNNEQFF

clone_size: -
v_call: TRBV7-9
d_call: TRBD1
j_call: TRBJ1-1
cdr3_nt: TGTGCCAGCAGCCCGGACAGGGGTATAGTGAACACTGAAGCTTTCTTT
cdr3_aa: CASSPDRGIVNTEAFF

clone_size: -
v_call: TRBV7-2
d_call: -
j_call: TRBJ1-1
cdr3_nt: TGTGCCAGCAGCTCGGAGAGTAGGGTCCGGAACACTGAAGCTTTCTTT
cdr3_aa: CASSSESRVRNTEAFF

clone_size: -
v_call: TRBV18
d_call: -
j_call: TRBJ1-4
cdr3_nt: TGTGCCAGCTCACCGGGCCGGCGGCGTGAAAAACTGTTTTTT
cdr3_aa: CASSPGRRREKLFF

clone_size: few
v_call: TRBV18
d_call: -
j_call: TRBJ2-7
cdr3_nt: TGTGCCAGCTCACTCAGCACCGGGTCGGGGGGCAACGAGCAGTACTTC
cdr3_aa: CASSLSTGSGGNEQYF

clone_size: many
v_call: TRBV4-3
d_call: -
j_call: TRBJ1-2
cdr3_nt: TGCGCCAGCAGCCAAGTTCTGTCAGGGGTAGTGGATGGCTACACCTTC
cdr3_aa: CASSQVLSGVVDGYTF

clone_size: few
v_call: TRBV20-1
d_call: -
j_call: TRBJ1-6
cdr3_nt: TGCAGTGCTAGAGATGGGGGCAGGGTAGAATCACCCCTCCACTTT
cdr3_aa: CSARDGGRVESPLHF

clone_size: few
v_call: TRBV2
d_call: -
j_call: TRBJ2-2
cdr3_nt: TGTGCCAGCAGTGAAGAAAGCACCGGGGAGCTGTTTTTT
cdr3_aa: CASSEESTGELFF

clone_size: -
v_call: TRBV28
d_call: -
j_call: TRBJ1-6
cdr3_nt: TGTGCCAGCAGTGCTAGTACAGGTTATAATTCACCCCTCCACTTT
cdr3_aa: CASSASTGYNSPLHF

clone_size: many
v_call: TRBV12-3/TRBV12-4
d_call: TRBD1
j_call: TRBJ2-5
cdr3_nt: TGTGCCAGCAGTCCAGGGGGTGGGCAAGAGACCCAGTACTTC
cdr3_aa: CASSPGGGQETQYF

clone_size: few
v_call: TRBV4-1
d_call: TRBD2
j_call: TRBJ2-1
cdr3_nt: TGCGCCAGCAGCCAATTGGGGGGGATATACAATGAGCAGTTCTTC
cdr3_aa: CASSQLGGIYNEQFF

clone_size: few
v_call: TRBV12-3/TRBV12-4
d_call: -
j_call: TRBJ1-4
cdr3_nt: TGTGCCAGCAGTTTAGAGGGGTCTAATGAAAAACTGTTTTTT
cdr3_aa: CASSLEGSNEKLFF

clone_size: few
v_call: TRBV12-3/TRBV12-4
d_call: -
j_call: TRBJ2-1
cdr3_nt: TGTGCCAGCAGTCCCGACGGGGCAAGGGAGCAGTTCTTC
cdr3_aa: CASSPDGAREQFF

clone_size: many
v_call: TRBV11-2
d_call: -
j_call: TRBJ1-1
cdr3_nt: TGTGCCAGCAGCTTAGGTCGGGGGTTTGAAGCTTTCTTT
cdr3_aa: CASSLGRGFEAFF